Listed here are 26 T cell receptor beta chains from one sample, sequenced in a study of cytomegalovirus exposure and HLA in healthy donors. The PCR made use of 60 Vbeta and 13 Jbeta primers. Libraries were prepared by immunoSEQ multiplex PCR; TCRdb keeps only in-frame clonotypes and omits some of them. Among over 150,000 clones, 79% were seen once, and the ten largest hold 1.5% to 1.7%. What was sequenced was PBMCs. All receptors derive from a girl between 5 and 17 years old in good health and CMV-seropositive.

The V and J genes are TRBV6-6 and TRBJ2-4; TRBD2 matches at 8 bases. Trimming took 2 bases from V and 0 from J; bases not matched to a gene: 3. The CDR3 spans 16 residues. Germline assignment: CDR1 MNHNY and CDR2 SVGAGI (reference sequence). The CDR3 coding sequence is TGTGCCAGCAGTTACGAGCGGGGGCTAGCCAAAAACATTCAGTACTTC. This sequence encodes CASSYERGLAKNIQYF.

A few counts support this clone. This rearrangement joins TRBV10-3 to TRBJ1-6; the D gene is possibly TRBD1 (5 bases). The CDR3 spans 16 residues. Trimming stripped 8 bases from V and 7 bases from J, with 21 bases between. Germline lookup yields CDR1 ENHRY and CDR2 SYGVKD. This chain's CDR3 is CAIRGHLGGENSPLHF. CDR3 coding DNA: TGTGCCATCCGGGGCCACTTGGGGGGTGAGAATTCACCCCTCCACTTT.

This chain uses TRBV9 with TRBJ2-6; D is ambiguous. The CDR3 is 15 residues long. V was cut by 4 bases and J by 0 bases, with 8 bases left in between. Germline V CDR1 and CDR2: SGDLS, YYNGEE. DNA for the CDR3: TGTGCCAGCAGCCCGTCGGGCTCTGGGGCCAACGTCCTGACTTTC. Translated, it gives CASSPSGSGANVLTF.

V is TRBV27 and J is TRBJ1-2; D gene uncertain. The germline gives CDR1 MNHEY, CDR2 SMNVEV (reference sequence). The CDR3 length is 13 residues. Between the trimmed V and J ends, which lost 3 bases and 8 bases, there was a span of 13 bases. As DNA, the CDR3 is TGTGCCAGCAGTTTTAGGAGAGGGCAGGGCTACACCTTC. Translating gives CASSFRRGQGYTF.

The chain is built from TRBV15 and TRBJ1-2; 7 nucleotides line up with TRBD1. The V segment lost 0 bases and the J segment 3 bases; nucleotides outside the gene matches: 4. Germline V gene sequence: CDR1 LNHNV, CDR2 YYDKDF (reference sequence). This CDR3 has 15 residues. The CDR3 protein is CATSRDKGADYGYTF. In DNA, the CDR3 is TGTGCCACCAGCAGAGATAAGGGGGCGGACTATGGCTACACCTTC.

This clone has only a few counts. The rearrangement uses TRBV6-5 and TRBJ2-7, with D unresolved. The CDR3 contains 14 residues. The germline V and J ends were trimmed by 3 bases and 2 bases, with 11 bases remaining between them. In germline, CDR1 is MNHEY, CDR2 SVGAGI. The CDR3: CASSYQKEAYEQYF. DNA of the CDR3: TGTGCCAGCAGTTATCAGAAAGAGGCCTACGAGCAGTACTTC.

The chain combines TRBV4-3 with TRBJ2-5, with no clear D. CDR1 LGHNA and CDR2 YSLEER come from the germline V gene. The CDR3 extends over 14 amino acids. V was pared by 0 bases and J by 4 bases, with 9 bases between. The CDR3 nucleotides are TGCGCCAGCAGCCAAGAACCTTCGGTAGAGACCCAGTACTTC. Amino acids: CASSQEPSVETQYF.

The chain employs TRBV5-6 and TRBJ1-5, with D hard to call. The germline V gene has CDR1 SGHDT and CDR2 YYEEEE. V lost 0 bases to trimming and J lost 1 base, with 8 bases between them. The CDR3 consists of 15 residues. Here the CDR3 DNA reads TGTGCCAGCAGCTTGGCAGGAAAAAGCAATCAGCCCCAGCATTTT. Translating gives CASSLAGKSNQPQHF.

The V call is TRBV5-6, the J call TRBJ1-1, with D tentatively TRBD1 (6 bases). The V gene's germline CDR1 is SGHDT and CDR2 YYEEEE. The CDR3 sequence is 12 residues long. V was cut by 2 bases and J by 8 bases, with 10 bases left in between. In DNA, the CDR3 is TGTGCCAGCAGCTTAAGGGGGACCGAAGCTTTCTTT. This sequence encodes CASSLRGTEAFF.

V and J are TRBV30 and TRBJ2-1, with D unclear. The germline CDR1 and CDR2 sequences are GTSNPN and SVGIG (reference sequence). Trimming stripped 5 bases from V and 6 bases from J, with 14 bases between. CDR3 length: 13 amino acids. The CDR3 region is CAWDSAVANEQFF. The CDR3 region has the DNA TGTGCCTGGGACTCGGCGGTGGCCAATGAGCAGTTCTTC. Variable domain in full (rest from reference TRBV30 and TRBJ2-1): SQTIHQWPATLVQPVGSPLSLECTVEGTSNPNLYWYRQAAGRGLQLLFYSVGIGQISSEVPQNLSASRPQDRQFILSSKKLLLSDSGFYLCAWDSAVANEQFFGPGTRLTVL.

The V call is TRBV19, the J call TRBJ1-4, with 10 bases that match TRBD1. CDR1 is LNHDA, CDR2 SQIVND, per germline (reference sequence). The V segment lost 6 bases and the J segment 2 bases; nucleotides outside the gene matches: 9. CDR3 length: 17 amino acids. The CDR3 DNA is TGTGCCAGTAGATCGGGACAGGGGATATTGACTAATGAAAAACTGTTTTTT. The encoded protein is CASRSGQGILTNEKLFF.

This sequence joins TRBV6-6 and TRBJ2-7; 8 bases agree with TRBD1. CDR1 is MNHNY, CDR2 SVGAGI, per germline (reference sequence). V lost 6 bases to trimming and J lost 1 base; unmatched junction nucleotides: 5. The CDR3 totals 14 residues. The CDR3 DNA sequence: TGTGCCAGCAGGCCCGGGACAGGTTCCTACGAGCAGTACTTC. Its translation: CASRPGTGSYEQYF.

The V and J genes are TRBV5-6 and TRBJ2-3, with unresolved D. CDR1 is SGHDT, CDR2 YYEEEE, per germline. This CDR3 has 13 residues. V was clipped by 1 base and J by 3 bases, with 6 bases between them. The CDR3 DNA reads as TGTGCCAGCAGCTTGACAGAAACAGATACGCAGTATTTT. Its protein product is CASSLTETDTQYF. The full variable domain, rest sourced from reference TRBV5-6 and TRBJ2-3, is DAGVTQSPTHLIKTRGQQVTLRCSPKSGHDTVSWYQQALGQGPQFIFQYYEEEERQRGNFPDRFSGHQFPNYSSELNVNALLLGDSALYLCASSLTETDTQYFGPGTRLTVL.

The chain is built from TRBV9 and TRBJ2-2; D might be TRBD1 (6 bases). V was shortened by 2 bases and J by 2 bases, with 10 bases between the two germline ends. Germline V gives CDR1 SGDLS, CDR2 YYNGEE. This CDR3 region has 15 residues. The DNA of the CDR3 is TGTGCCAGCAGCGTTATGGGGGCTAACACCGGGGAGCTGTTTTTT. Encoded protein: CASSVMGANTGELFF.

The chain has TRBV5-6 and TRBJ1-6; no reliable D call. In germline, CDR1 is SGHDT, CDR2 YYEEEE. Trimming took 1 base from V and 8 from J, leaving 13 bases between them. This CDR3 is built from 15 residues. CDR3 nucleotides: TGTGCCAGCAGCTTGCGGCCGTCGACTGATTCACCCCTCCACTTT. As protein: CASSLRPSTDSPLHF.

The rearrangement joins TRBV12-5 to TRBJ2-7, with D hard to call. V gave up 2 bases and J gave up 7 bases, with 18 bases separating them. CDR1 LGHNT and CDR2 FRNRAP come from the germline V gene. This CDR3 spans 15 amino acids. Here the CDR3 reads CASGLTGHSLSEQYF. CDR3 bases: TGTGCTAGTGGTTTGACTGGGCACAGCCTTAGTGAGCAGTACTTC.

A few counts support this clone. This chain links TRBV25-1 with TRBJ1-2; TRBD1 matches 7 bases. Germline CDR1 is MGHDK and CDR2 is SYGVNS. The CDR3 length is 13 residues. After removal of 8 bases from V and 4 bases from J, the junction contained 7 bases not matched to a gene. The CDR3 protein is CASSTQGFYGYTF. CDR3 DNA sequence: TGTGCCAGCTCGACACAGGGGTTCTATGGCTACACCTTC.

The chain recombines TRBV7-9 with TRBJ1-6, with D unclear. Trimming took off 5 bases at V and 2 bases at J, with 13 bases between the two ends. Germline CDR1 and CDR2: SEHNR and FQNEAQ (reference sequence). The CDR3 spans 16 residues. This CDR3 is CASSELADAYNSPLHF. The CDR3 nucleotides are TGTGCCAGCAGCGAACTAGCGGACGCCTATAATTCACCCCTCCACTTT.

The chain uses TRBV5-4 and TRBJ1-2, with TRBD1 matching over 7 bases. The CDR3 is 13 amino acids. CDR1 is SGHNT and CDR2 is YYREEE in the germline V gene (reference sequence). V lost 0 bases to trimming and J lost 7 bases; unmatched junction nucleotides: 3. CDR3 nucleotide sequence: TGTGCCAGCAGCTTGGTGGCAGGGGGTGGCTACACCTTC. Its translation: CASSLVAGGGYTF.

CDR3 protein: CASSFLRSSADTQYF. In DNA form, the CDR3 reads TGTGCCAGCAGCTTCCTCCGTTCTAGCGCAGATACGCAGTATTTT. V gene TRBV11-2 combines with J gene TRBJ2-3; TRBD2 is a possible D gene (6 bases). Trimming pared 3 bases from V and 4 bases from J, leaving 14 bases between. CDR3 length equals 15 residues. The germline V gene encodes CDR1 SGHAT and CDR2 FQNNGV.

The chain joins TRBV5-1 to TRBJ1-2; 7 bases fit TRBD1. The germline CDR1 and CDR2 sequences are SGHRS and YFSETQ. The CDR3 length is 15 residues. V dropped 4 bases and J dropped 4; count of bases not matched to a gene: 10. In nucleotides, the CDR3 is TGCGCCAGCAGCATCACAGGGGAACCGACCTATGGCTACACCTTC. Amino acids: CASSITGEPTYGYTF.

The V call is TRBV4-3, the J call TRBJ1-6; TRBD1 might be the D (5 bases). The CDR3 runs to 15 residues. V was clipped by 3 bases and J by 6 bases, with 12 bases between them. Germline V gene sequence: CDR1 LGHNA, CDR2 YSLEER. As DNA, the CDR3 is TGCGCCAGCAGCCAGACTCAGGGTTTTAATTCACCCCTCCACTTT. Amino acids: CASSQTQGFNSPLHF.

The CDR3 coding sequence is TGTGCCAGCAGCCGCGCCGCGGGGTCTGGGGCCAACGTCCTGACTTTC. It specifies CASSRAAGSGANVLTF. The J gene is TRBJ2-6, the V gene TRBV6-6, with a weak D call TRBD2 (6 bases). Germline CDR1 is MNHNY and CDR2 is SVGAGI (reference sequence). This CDR3 has 16 residues. The V and J ends lost 6 bases and 1 base respectively, with 13 bases between them.

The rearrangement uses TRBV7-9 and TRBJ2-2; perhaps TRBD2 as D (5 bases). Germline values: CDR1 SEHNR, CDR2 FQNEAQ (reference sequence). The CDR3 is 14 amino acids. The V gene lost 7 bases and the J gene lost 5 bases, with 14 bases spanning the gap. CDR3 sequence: CASTAGVQTGELFF. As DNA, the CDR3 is TGTGCCAGCACCGCGGGCGTCCAGACCGGGGAGCTGTTTTTT.

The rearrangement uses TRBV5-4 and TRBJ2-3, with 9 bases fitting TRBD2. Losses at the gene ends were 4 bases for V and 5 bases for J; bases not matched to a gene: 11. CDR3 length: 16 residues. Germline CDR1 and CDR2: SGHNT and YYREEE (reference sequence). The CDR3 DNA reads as TGTGCCAGCAGCCTAGCGGGGAGGCAGGGGGTAGATACGCAGTATTTT. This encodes CASSLAGRQGVDTQYF.

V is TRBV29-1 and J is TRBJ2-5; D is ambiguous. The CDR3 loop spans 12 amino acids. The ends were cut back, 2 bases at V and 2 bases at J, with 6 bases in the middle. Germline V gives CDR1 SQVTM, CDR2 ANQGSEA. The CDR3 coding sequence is TGCAGCGTTGAACGGTCTCAAGAGACCCAGTACTTC. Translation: CSVERSQETQYF.